This TCR beta chain was retrieved from a study of blood T cell repertoires in COVID-19. Using immunoSEQ multiplex PCR, the repertoire was profiled, and TCRdb retains in-frame clones only, with some absent. Found here are about 300,000 clones, about nine tenths of them singletons; the top ten hold 2.5% to 3%. Cohort assignment relied on participant-reported clinical history. The sequence derives from a woman in her 50s who had been exposed to COVID-19. The source material was PBMCs or T cells enriched from blood (not recorded which).

The CDR3 nucleotides read TGTGCCAGCCAGCTCCTCGCGGGGGGGCTTGAGACCCAGTACTTC. It encodes CASQLLAGGLETQYF. The rearrangement links TRBV7-2 to TRBJ2-5, with 9 bases aligning to TRBD2. Per germline, CDR1 SGHTA and CDR2 FQGNSA. The trim removed 8 bases at V and 5 bases at J, leaving 12 bases unmatched. The CDR3 covers 15 residues.